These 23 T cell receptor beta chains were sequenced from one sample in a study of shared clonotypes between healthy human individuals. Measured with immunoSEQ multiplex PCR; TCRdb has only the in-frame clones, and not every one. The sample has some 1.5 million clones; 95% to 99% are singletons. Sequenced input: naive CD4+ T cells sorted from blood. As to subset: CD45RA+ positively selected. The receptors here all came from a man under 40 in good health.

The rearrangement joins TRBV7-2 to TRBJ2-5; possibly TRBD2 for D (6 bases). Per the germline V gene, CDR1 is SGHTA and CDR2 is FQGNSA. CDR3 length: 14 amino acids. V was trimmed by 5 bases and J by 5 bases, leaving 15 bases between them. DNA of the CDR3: TGTGCCAGCAGCGCCGCGCGGAGGGGTGAGACCCAGTACTTC. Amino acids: CASSAARRGETQYF.

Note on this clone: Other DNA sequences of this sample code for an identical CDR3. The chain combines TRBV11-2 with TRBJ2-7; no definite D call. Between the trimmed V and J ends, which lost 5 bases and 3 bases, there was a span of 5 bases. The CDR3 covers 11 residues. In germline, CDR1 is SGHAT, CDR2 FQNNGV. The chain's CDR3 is CASSAYYEQYF. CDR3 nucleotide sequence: TGTGCCAGCAGCGCGTACTACGAGCAGTACTTC.

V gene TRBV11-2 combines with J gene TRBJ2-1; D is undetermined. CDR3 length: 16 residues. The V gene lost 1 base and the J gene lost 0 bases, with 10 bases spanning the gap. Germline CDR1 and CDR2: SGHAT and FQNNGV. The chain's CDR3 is CASSLGVSPSYNEQFF. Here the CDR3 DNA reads TGTGCCAGCAGCTTAGGCGTCTCCCCCTCCTACAATGAGCAGTTCTTC.

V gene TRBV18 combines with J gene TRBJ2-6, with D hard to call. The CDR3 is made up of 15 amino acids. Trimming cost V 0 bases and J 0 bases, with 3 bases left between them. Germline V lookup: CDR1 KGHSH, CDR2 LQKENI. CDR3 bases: TGTGCCAGCTCACCACCTTTCTCTGGGGCCAACGTCCTGACTTTC. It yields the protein CASSPPFSGANVLTF.

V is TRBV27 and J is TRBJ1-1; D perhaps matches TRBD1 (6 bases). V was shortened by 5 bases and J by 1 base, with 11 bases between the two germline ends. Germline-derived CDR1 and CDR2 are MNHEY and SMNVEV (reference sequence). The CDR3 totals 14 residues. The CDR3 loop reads CASSPGTRNTEAFF. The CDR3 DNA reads TGTGCCAGCAGTCCGGGGACAAGGAACACTGAAGCTTTCTTT.

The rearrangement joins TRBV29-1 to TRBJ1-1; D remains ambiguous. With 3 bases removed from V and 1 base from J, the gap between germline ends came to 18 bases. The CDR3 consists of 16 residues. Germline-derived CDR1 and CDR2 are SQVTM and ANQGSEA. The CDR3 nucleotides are TGCAGCGTTGAGGGTAGGAATAGAGCACCGAACACTGAAGCTTTCTTT. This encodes CSVEGRNRAPNTEAFF.

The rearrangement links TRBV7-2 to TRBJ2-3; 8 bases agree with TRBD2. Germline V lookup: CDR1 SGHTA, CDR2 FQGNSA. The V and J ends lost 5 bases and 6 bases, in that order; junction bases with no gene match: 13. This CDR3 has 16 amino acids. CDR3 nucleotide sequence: TGTGCCAGCAGCCTCCCCCGAAGCGGGAGTGGGGATACGCAGTATTTT. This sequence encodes CASSLPRSGSGDTQYF.

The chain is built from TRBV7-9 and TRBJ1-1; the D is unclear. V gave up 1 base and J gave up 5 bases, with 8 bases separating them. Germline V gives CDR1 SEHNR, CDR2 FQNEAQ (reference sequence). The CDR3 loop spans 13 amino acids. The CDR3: CASSLDSRTEAFF. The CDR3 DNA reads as TGTGCCAGCAGCTTAGACAGTAGGACTGAAGCTTTCTTT.

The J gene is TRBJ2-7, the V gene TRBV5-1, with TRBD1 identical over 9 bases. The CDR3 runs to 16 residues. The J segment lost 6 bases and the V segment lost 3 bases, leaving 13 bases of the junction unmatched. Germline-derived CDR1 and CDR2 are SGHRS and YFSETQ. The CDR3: CASSSLTGTGTSEQYF. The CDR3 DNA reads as TGCGCCAGCAGCTCATTAACCGGGACAGGGACTTCCGAGCAGTACTTC.

CDR3 sequence reads: CAIQREGLQPQHF. The CDR3 DNA follows: TGTGCCATCCAGAGGGAAGGCCTTCAGCCCCAGCATTTT. The V call is TRBV28, the J call TRBJ1-5; D is unresolved. The ends were cut back, 10 bases at V and 6 bases at J, with 16 bases in the middle. Germline-derived CDR1 and CDR2 are MDHEN and SYDVKM. The CDR3 is 13 amino acids.

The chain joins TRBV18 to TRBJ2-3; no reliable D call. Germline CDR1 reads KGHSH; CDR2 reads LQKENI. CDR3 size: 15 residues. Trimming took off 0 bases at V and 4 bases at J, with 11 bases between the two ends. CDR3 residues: CASSPPSIQADTQYF. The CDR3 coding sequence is TGTGCCAGCTCACCACCCTCCATCCAGGCAGATACGCAGTATTTT.

The CDR3 protein is CASSENTGPSNQPQHF. Written as DNA, the CDR3 is TGTGCCAGCAGTGAAAATACAGGGCCCAGCAATCAGCCCCAGCATTTT. The rearrangement uses TRBV2 and TRBJ1-5; maybe TRBD1 (6 bases). V was clipped by 2 bases and J by 1 base, with 12 bases between them. The CDR3 runs 16 residues. From germline, CDR1 is SNHLY and CDR2 FYNNEI.

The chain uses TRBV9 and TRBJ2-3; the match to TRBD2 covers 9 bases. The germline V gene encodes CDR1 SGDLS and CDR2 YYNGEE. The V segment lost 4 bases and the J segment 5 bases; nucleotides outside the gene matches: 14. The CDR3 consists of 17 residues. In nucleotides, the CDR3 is TGTGCCAGCAGCCAGGCTGGGGGAGCGGGAGGTGGAGATACGCAGTATTTT. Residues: CASSQAGGAGGGDTQYF. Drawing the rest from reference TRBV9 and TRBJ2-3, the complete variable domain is DSGVTQTPKHLITATGQRVTLRCSPRSGDLSVYWYQQSLDQGLQFLIQYYNGEERAKGNILERFSAQQFPDLHSELNLSSLELGDSALYFCASSQAGGAGGGDTQYFGPGTRLTVL.

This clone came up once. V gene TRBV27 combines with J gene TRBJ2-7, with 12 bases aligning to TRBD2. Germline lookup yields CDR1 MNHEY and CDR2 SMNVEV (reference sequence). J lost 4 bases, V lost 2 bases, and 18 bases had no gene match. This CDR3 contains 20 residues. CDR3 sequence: CASSLARGLAGPKRTYEQYF. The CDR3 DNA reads TGTGCCAGCAGTTTAGCCAGAGGACTAGCGGGGCCTAAGCGCACTTACGAGCAGTACTTC.

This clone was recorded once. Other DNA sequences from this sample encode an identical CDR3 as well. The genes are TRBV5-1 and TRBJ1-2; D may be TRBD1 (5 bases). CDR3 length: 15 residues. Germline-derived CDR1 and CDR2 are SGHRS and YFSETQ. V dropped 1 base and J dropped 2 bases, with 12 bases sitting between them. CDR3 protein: CASSLSPGTNYGYTF. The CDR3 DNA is TGCGCCAGCAGCTTGTCCCCAGGGACGAACTATGGCTACACCTTC. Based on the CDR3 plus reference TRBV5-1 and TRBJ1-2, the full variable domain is KAGVTQTPRYLIKTRGQQVTLSCSPISGHRSVSWYQQTPGQGLQFLFEYFSETQRNKGNFPGRFSGRQFSNSRSEMNVSTLELGDSALYLCASSLSPGTNYGYTFGSGTRLTVV.

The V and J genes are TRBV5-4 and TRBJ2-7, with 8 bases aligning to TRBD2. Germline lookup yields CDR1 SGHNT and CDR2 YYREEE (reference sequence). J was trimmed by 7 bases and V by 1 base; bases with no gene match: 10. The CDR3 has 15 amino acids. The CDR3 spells CASSLTGGRPPEQYF. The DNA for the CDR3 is TGTGCCAGCAGCTTGACCGGCGGGAGGCCTCCAGAGCAGTACTTC.

The CDR3 loop reads CASSSTRLLSTDTQYF. The CDR3 coding sequence is TGTGCCAGCAGCTCAACACGACTACTTAGCACAGATACGCAGTATTTT. The chain joins TRBV7-9 to TRBJ2-3; a weak D match, TRBD2 (5 bases). Germline V lookup: CDR1 SEHNR, CDR2 FQNEAQ (reference sequence). This CDR3 region has 16 residues. V was clipped by 4 bases and J by 0 bases, with 14 bases between them.

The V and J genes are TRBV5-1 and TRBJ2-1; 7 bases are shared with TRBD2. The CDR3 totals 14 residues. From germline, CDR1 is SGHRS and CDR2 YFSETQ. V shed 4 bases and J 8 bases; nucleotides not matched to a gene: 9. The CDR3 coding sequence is TGCGCCAGCAGCCCCATGTCAGGGAGGGATGAGCAGTTCTTC. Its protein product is CASSPMSGRDEQFF. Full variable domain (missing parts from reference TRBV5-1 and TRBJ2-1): KAGVTQTPRYLIKTRGQQVTLSCSPISGHRSVSWYQQTPGQGLQFLFEYFSETQRNKGNFPGRFSGRQFSNSRSEMNVSTLELGDSALYLCASSPMSGRDEQFFGPGTRLTVL.

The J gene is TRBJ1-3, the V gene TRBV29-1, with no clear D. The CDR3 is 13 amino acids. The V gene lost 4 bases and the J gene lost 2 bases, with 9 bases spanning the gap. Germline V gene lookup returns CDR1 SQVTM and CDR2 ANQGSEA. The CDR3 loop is CSVVVGPGNTIYF. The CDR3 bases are TGCAGCGTTGTTGTAGGACCTGGAAACACCATATATTTT.

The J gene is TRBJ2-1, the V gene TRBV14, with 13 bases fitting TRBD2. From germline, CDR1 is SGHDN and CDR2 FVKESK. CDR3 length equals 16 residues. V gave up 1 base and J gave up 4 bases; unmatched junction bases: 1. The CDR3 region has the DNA TGTGCCAGCAGCCAAGGGGGACTAGCGGGATACAATGAGCAGTTCTTC. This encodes CASSQGGLAGYNEQFF.

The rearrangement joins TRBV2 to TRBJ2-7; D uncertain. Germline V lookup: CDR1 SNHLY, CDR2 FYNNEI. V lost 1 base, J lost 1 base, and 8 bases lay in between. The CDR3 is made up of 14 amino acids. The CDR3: CASSEVQYSYEQYF. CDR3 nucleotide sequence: TGTGCCAGCAGTGAAGTCCAGTATTCCTACGAGCAGTACTTC.

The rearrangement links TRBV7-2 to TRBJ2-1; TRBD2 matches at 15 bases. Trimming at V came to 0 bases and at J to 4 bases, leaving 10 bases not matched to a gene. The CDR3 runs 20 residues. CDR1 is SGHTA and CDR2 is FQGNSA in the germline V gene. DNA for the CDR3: TGTGCCAGCAGCTTAGCTCGGACTAGCGGGAGGGTGGAGGGATACAATGAGCAGTTCTTC. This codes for CASSLARTSGRVEGYNEQFF.

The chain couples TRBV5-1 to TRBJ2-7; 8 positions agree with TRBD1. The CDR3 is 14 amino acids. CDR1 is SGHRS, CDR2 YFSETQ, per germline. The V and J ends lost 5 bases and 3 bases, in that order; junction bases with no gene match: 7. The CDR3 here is CASRPGQVFYEQYF. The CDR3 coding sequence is TGCGCCAGCAGGCCGGGACAGGTATTCTACGAGCAGTACTTC. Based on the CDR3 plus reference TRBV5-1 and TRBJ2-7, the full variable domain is KAGVTQTPRYLIKTRGQQVTLSCSPISGHRSVSWYQQTPGQGLQFLFEYFSETQRNKGNFPGRFSGRQFSNSRSEMNVSTLELGDSALYLCASRPGQVFYEQYFGPGTRLTVT.